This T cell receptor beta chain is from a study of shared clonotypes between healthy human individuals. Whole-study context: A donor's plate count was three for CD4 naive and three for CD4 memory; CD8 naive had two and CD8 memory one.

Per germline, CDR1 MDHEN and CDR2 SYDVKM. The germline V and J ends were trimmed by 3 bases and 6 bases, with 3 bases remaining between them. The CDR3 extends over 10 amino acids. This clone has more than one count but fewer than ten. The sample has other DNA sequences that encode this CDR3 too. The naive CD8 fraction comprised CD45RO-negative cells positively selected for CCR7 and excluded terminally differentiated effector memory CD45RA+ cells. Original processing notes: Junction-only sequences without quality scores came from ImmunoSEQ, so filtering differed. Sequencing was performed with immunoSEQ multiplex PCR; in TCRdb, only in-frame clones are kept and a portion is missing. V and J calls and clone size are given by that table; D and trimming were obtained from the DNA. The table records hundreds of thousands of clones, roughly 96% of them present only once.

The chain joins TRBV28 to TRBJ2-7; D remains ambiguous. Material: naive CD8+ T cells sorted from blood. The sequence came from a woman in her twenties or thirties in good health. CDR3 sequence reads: CASSFTEQYF. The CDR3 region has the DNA TGTGCCAGCAGTTTCACCGAGCAGTACTTC.